Described below is a single TCR beta chain sequence and its context. Its antigen is as yet unknown. About 30,000 T cell genomes (approximately 190 ng DNA) went into each sorted-subset replicate. Here immunoSEQ multiplex PCR was the method, and the copy in TCRdb shows in-frame clones only, minus some. The sample has approximately 2.4 million clones, roughly 95% seen once. This sample stems from a study of shared clonotypes between healthy human individuals. General study points: Generally, naive subsets came out with larger estimated richness than memory subsets.

J was trimmed by 5 bases and V by 2 bases; bases with no gene match: 8. Germline V gene data show CDR1 as SGHTS and CDR2 as YDEGEE. This CDR3 spans 15 amino acids. This receptor was taken from a man between 18 and 29 years old in good health. Sample: naive CD4+ T cells sorted from blood. The subset denotes: CD45RA+ positively selected. V is TRBV5-8 and J is TRBJ1-1; 8 nucleotides line up with TRBD1. CDR3 in amino acids: CASSFMDRAPTEAFF. The CDR3 coding sequence is TGTGCCAGCAGCTTTATGGACAGGGCCCCAACTGAAGCTTTCTTT. Full variable domain (outside the CDR3, taken from reference TRBV5-8 and TRBJ1-1): EAGVTQSPTHLIKTRGQQATLRCSPISGHTSVYWYQQALGLGLQFLLWYDEGEERNRGNFPPRFSGRQFPNYSSELNVNALELEDSALYLCASSFMDRAPTEAFFGQGTRLTVV.